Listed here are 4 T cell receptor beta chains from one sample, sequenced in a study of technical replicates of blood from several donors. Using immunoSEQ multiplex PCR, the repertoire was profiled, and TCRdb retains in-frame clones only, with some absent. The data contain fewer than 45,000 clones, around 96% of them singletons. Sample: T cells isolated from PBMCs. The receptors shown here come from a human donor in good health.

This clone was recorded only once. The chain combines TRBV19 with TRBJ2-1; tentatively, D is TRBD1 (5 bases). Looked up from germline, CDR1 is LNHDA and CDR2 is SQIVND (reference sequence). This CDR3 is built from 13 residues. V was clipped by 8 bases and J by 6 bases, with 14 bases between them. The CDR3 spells CASLSSQGNEQFF. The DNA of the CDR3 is TGTGCCAGTTTGTCCTCCCAGGGCAATGAGCAGTTCTTC.

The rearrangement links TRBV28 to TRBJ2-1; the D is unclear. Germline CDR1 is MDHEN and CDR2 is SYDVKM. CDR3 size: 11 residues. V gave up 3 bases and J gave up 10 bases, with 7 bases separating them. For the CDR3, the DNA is TGTGCCAGCAGTTTTAATGTCGAGCAGTTCTTC. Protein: CASSFNVEQFF.

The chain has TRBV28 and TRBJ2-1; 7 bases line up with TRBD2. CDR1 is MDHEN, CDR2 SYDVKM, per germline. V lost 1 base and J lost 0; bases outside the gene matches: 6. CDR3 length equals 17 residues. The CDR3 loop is CASSLFDRDYSYNEQFF. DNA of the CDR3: TGTGCCAGCAGTTTATTCGACCGGGACTACTCCTACAATGAGCAGTTCTTC.

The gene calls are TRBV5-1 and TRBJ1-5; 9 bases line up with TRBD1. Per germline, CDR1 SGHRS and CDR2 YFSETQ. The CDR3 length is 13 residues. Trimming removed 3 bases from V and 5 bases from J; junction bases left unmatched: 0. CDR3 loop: CASSWTGDQPQHF. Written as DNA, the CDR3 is TGCGCCAGCAGCTGGACAGGGGATCAGCCCCAGCATTTT.